This is a list of T cell receptor beta chains from one sample in a study of blood T cell repertoires in COVID-19. Only in-frame clones appear in the TCRdb table, and some are missing; sequencing was by immunoSEQ multiplex PCR. The sample yields 350,000 to 450,000 clones, 70% to 90% seen once. Sequencing was performed on PBMCs or T cells enriched from blood (not recorded which). The receptors were gathered from a man in his forties in a cohort exposed to, infected with or recovered from COVID-19 (not recorded which). Both conserved end residues are part of each CDR3. The D gene is left open where the match is weak. Some rows have no size entry. The others give once, few or many, or a class for an expanded clone.

clone_size,j_call,v_call,d_call,cdr3_nt,cdr3_aa
.,TRBJ1-2,TRBV18,TRBD1,TGTGCCAGCTCACCAATGGACAGGGGGCGAGGCTACACCTTC,CASSPMDRGRGYTF
.,TRBJ1-2,TRBV19,.,TGTGCCAGTAGTTCGCTCGGACAGACCTATGGCTACACCTTC,CASSSLGQTYGYTF
.,TRBJ1-4,TRBV5-1,.,TGCGCCAGCAGCTTGGAAGGGAGTAGGGCTAATGAAAAACTGTTTTTT,CASSLEGSRANEKLFF
.,TRBJ2-3,TRBV2,TRBD2,TGTGCCAGCAAACGTTATAGCGGGAGCAGCACAGATACGCAGTATTTT,CASKRYSGSSTDTQYF
.,TRBJ1-2,TRBV7-2,.,TGTGCCAGCAGCTTAGCGCGGGACGATACGGCGGGCTACACCTTC,CASSLARDDTAGYTF
.,TRBJ2-3,TRBV11-2,TRBD2,TGTGCCAGCAGCTTAGCTCCACAGGGAGGCGGGAGGGCAGATACGCAGTATTTT,CASSLAPQGGGRADTQYF
.,TRBJ2-7,TRBV9,.,TGTGCCAGCAGCGTAGGGGGGACAATGGACTCCTACGAGCAGTACTTC,CASSVGGTMDSYEQYF
few,TRBJ2-1,TRBV9,TRBD2,TGTGCCAGCAGCGTAGGTCTAGCGGAATACAATGAGCAGTTCTTC,CASSVGLAEYNEQFF
once,TRBJ2-5,TRBV27,TRBD2,TGTGCCAGCAGTTTATCTAGCGGGAGACGGGAGACCCAGTACTTC,CASSLSSGRRETQYF
.,TRBJ2-3,TRBV5-1,.,TGCGCCAGCAGCGGGGAGACAGATACGCAGTATTTT,CASSGETDTQYF
.,TRBJ2-7,TRBV5-1,TRBD1,TGCGCCAGCAGCTCAGGACAGGAGTCCGTTGAGCAGTACTTC,CASSSGQESVEQYF
.,TRBJ2-7,TRBV18,.,TGTGCCAGCTCACCGGCTAGCGCGACCTCCTACGAGCAGTACTTC,CASSPASATSYEQYF
.,TRBJ1-6,TRBV6-5,.,TGTGCCAGCAGTACAACCAGGGGAAGGAATTCACCCCTCCACTTT,CASSTTRGRNSPLHF
.,TRBJ2-7,TRBV5-1,TRBD2,TGCGCCAGCAGCACCTCGGGACTAAGTTACGAGCAGTACTTC,CASSTSGLSYEQYF
.,TRBJ1-3,TRBV19,.,TGTGCCAGTAGTATATCCCTGTTCGGCTCTGGAAACACCATATATTTT,CASSISLFGSGNTIYF
.,TRBJ2-7,TRBV6-4,.,TGTGCCAGCAGTGACTCAAGAGATGGGCCATTGTTCTCCGGGGGATACGAGCAGTACTTC,CASSDSRDGPLFSGGYEQYF
.,TRBJ1-2,TRBV6-5,.,TGTGCCAGCAGTTCTGAGGCATATCATAACTATGGCTACACCTTC,CASSSEAYHNYGYTF
.,TRBJ2-2,TRBV28,TRBD1,TGTGCCAGCACCCCGGGACAGGGCCGGAACACCGGGGAGCTGTTTTTT,CASTPGQGRNTGELFF
.,TRBJ1-6,TRBV5-4,TRBD1,TGTGCCAGCAGCCAGGGACAGACAAATAATTCACCCCTCCACTTT,CASSQGQTNNSPLHF
.,TRBJ1-4,TRBV7-9,TRBD1,TGTGCCAGCAGCCGGGACAGCAATGAAAAACTGTTTTTT,CASSRDSNEKLFF
.,TRBJ1-5,TRBV6-1,TRBD1,TGTGCCAGCAGTGAAAAGGGTAAAGGGGACAGTCAGCCCCAGCATTTT,CASSEKGKGDSQPQHF
.,TRBJ1-3,TRBV4-1,.,TGCGCCAGCAGCCAAGAGTCAGTGACAGGAGCTTTCTTCTCTGGAAACACCATATATTTT,CASSQESVTGAFFSGNTIYF
.,TRBJ1-1,TRBV29-1,.,TGCAGCGTGAATAGGGGGACGAACACTGAAGCTTTCTTT,CSVNRGTNTEAFF
once,TRBJ2-3,TRBV6-5,.,TGTGCCAGCAGGCTTAGCGGCGGGGGCACAGATACGCAGTATTTT,CASRLSGGGTDTQYF
.,TRBJ2-4,TRBV5-1,TRBD1,TGCGCCAGCAGCCACCGGGACAGGGGCGAGAGTATTCAGTACTTC,CASSHRDRGESIQYF
.,TRBJ2-2,TRBV19,.,TGTGCCAGTAGCTTTACTTATCCCACCGGGGAGCTGTTTTTT,CASSFTYPTGELFF
.,TRBJ2-3,TRBV4-2,.,TGTGCCAGCAGCCAAGATGCCAGGGGAAGCACAGATACGCAGTATTTT,CASSQDARGSTDTQYF
.,TRBJ1-1,TRBV18,.,TGTGCCAGCTCACCAAGGTTAACAGGGCCCCAAGAAAGGGAAGCTTTCTTT,CASSPRLTGPQEREAFF
.,TRBJ2-1,TRBV28,TRBD1,TGTGCCAGCACCGAGGGGGCTAGATATAGGAATGAGCAGTTCTTC,CASTEGARYRNEQFF
.,TRBJ2-1,TRBV7-9,TRBD2,TGTGCCAGCAGCTTGCAGGGACTAGCCGATGAGCAGTTCTTC,CASSLQGLADEQFF
once,TRBJ1-5,TRBV30,.,TGTGCCTGGAGTGGGACAGATTATAGCAATCAGCCCCAGCATTTT,CAWSGTDYSNQPQHF
.,TRBJ2-3,TRBV11-3,TRBD2,TGTGCCAGCAGCTTAGGCAGCGGGAGTACAGATACGCAGTATTTT,CASSLGSGSTDTQYF
.,TRBJ2-3,TRBV18,TRBD1,TGTGCCAGCTCGGACAGGGGTTCGCAGTATTTT,CASSDRGSQYF
.,TRBJ1-5,TRBV4-2,.,TGTGCCAGCAGCCAATCTCACGGGGGGGGTGAGCCCCAGCATTTT,CASSQSHGGGEPQHF
.,TRBJ1-3,TRBV11-2,.,TGTGCCAGCAGCCTTAGTACAGCCTCTGGAAACACCATATATTTT,CASSLSTASGNTIYF
.,TRBJ2-3,TRBV2,TRBD2,TGTGCCAGCAGTGGGTCTAGCGGCCCCACAGATACGCAGTATTTT,CASSGSSGPTDTQYF
.,TRBJ1-1,TRBV30,TRBD1,TGTGCCTGGGACGGACAGGCTGAAGCTTTCTTT,CAWDGQAEAFF
once,TRBJ2-7,TRBV5-6,.,TGTGCCAGCAGCGACTACTACGAGCAGTACTTC,CASSDYYEQYF
.,TRBJ2-3,TRBV6-5,.,TGTGCCAGCAGTTACTCGAGGCCAGTCCTTGGGTATACGCAGTATTTT,CASSYSRPVLGYTQYF
.,TRBJ1-6,TRBV2,.,TGTGCCAGCAGTGAAGCTTGGGGCGCGTCACCCCTCCACTTT,CASSEAWGASPLHF
.,TRBJ2-7,TRBV5-5,.,TGTGCCAGCACCGGAGGGCGCTACGAGCAGTACTTC,CASTGGRYEQYF
once,TRBJ2-5,TRBV9,TRBD2,TGTGCCAGCAGCGGGACTAGCGGATTCCAAGAGACCCAGTACTTC,CASSGTSGFQETQYF